This TCR beta chain appears in the sequencing data of a study of T cell changes during pregnancy in multiple sclerosis. With 1 base removed from V and 5 bases from J, the gap between germline ends came to 17 bases. Germline V gives CDR1 GTSNPN, CDR2 SVGIG (reference sequence). The CDR3 extends over 15 amino acids. Using immunoSEQ multiplex PCR, the repertoire was profiled, and TCRdb retains in-frame clones only, with some absent. The profile shows around 10,000 clones, approximately 90% of them singletons. The chain employs TRBV30 and TRBJ1-1; D may be TRBD1 (6 bases). The receptor was isolated from a female donor in good health, enrolled as a control in a pregnancy study. Sequenced here: CD8+ T cells from peripheral blood mononuclear cells, sampled in the first trimester of pregnancy. The DNA for the CDR3 is TGTGCCTGGAGTGCCCCGAGAGGGGGGGGGACTGAAGCTTTCTTT. Its protein product is CAWSAPRGGGTEAFF.